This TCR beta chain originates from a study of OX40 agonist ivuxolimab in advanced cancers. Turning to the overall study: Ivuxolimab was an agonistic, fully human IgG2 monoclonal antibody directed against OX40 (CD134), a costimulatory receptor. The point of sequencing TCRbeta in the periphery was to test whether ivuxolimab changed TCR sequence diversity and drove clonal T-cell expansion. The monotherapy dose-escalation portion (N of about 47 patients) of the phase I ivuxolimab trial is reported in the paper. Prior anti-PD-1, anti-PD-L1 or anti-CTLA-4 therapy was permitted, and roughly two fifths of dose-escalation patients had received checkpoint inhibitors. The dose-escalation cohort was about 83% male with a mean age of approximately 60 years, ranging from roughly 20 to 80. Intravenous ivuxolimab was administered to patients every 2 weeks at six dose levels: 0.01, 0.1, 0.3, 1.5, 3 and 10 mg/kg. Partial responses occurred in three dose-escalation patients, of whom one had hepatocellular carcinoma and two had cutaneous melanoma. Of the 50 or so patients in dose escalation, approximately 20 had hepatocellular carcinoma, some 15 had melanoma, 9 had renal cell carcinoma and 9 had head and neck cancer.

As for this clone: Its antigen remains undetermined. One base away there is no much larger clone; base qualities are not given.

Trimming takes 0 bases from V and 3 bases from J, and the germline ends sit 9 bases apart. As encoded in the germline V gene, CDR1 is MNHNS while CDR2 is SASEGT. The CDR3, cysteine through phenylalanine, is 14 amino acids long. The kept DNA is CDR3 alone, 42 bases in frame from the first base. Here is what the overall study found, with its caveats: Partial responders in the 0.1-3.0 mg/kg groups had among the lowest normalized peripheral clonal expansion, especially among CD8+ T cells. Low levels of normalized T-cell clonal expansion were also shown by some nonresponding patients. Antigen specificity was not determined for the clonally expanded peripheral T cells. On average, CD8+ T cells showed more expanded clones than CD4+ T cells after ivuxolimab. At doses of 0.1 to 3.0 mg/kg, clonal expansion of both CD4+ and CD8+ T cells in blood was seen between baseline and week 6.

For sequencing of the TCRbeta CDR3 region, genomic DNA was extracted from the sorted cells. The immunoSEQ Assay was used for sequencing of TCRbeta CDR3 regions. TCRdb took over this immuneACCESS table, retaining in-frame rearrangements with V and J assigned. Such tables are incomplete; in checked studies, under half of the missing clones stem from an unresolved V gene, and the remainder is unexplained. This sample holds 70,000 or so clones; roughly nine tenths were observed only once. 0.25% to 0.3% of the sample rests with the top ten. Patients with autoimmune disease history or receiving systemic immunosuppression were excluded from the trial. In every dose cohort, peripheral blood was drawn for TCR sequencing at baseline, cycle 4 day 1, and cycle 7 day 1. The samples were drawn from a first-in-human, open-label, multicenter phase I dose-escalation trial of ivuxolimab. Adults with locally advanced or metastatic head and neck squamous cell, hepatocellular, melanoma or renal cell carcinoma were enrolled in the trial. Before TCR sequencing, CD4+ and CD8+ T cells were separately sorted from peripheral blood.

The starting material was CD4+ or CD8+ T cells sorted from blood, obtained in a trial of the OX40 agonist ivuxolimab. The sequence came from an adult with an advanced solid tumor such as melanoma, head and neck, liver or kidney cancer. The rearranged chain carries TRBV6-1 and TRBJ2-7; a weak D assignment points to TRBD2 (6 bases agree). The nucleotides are TGTGCCAGCAGTGAAGCTAATAGCGGCTACGAGCAGTACTTC. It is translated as CASSEANSGYEQYF.